This TCR beta chain was sequenced for a study of cytomegalovirus exposure and HLA in healthy donors. Study-level background: Inside one of the first data releases sat tens of millions of unique TCRs taken from HLA-typed donors. Study-wide results and limits: The study assumed roughly uniform donor sequencing depth for presence/absence analyses. CMV serostatus was the sole immune exposure information available. Most TCR beta V segments were productive about 90% or about 30% of the time in an earlier analysis.

The CDR3 length is 13 residues. Germline V gene lookup returns CDR1 SNHLY and CDR2 FYNNEI. Trimming left V 6 bases short and J 8 bases short, with 16 bases between. Researchers ran the PCR with 60 Vbeta and 13 Jbeta primers. Assay used: immunoSEQ multiplex PCR; TCRdb lists only in-frame clones, some missing. The sample carries about 140,000 clones, less than 80% recorded once. Turning to this clone: Its specificity is not known.

This chain links TRBV2 with TRBJ1-2; weak D call: TRBD1 (6 bases). This TCR came from a man aged 35-49 years in good health and CMV-seropositive. Sequenced sample: PBMCs. The CDR3 DNA sequence: TGTGCCAGCAGCCCAGGGAGACAGGCGGGCTACACCTTC. Amino acid sequence: CASSPGRQAGYTF.